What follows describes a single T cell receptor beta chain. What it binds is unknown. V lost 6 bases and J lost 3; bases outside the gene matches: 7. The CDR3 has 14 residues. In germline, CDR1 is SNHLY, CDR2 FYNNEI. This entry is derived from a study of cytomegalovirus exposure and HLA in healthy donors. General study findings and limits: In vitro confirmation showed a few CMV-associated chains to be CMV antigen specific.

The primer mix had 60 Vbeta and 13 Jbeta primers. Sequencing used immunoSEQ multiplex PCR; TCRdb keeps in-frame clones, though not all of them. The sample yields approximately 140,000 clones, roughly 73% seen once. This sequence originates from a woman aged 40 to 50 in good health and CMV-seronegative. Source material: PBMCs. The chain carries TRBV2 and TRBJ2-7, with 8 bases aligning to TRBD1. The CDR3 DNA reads TGTGCCAGCAGGGCAGGACAGGGCGACTACGAGCAGTACGTC. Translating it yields CASRAGQGDYEQYV.